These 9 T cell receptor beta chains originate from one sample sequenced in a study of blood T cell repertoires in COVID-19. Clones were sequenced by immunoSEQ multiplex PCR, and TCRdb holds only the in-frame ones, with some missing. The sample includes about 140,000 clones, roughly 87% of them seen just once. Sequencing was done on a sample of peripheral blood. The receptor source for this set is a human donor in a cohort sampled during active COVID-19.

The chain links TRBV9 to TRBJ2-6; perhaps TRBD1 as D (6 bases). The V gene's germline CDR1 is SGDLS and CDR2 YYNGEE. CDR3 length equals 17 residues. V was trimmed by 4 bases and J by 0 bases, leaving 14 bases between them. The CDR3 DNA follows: TGTGCCAGCAGCCTAGGACAGCTACTCTCTGGGGCCAACGTCCTGACTTTC. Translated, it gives CASSLGQLLSGANVLTF.

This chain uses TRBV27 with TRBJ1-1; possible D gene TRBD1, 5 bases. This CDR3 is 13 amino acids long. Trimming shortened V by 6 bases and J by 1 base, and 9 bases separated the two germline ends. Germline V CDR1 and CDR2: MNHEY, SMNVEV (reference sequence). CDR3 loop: CASRTTGNTEAFF. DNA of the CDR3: TGTGCCAGCAGAACTACAGGGAACACTGAAGCTTTCTTT.

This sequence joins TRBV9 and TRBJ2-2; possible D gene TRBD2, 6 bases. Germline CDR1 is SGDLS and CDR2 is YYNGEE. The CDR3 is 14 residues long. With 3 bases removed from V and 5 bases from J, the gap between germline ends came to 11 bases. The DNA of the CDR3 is TGTGCCAGCAGCGGGACGACTAGGACCGGGGAGCTGTTTTTT. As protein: CASSGTTRTGELFF.

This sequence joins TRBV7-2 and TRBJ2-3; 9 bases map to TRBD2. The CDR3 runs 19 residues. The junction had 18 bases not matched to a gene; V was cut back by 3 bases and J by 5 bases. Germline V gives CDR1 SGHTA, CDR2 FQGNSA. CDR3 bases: TGTGCCAGCAGCTTTCAAAGTAGCGGGGGTCCACGAGCTGGAGATACGCAGTATTTT. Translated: CASSFQSSGGPRAGDTQYF.

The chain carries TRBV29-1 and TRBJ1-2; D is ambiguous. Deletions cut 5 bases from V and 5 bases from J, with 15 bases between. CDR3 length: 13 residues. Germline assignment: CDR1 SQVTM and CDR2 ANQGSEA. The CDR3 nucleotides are TGCAGCGTTACCCCGGGGAGGTTTTATGGCTACACCTTC. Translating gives CSVTPGRFYGYTF.

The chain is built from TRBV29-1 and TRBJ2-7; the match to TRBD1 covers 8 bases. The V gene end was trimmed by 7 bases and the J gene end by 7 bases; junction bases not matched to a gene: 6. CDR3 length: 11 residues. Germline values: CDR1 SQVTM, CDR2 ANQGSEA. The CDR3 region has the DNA TGCAGCGCTGACAGGGGTGAGGAGCAGTACTTC. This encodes CSADRGEEQYF.

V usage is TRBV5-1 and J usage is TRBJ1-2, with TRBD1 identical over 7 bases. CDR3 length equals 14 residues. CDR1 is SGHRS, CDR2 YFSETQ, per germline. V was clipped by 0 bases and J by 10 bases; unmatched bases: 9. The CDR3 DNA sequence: TGCGCCAGCAGCTTGGCCCCTACAGGGGAGCACTACACCTTC. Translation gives CASSLAPTGEHYTF. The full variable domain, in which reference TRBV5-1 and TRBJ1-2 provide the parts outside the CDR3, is KAGVTQTPRYLIKTRGQQVTLSCSPISGHRSVSWYQQTPGQGLQFLFEYFSETQRNKGNFPGRFSGRQFSNSRSEMNVSTLELGDSALYLCASSLAPTGEHYTFGSGTRLTVV.

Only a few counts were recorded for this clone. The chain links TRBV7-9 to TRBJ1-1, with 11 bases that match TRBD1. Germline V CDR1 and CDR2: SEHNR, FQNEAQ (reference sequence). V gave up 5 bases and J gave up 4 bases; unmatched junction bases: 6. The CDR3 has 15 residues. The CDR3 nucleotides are TGTGCCAGCAGCCCCCGGGACAGGGGGGTCACTGAAGCTTTCTTT. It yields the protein CASSPRDRGVTEAFF. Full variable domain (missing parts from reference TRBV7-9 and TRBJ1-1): DTGVSQNPRHKITKRGQNVTFRCDPISEHNRLYWYRQTLGQGPEFLTYFQNEAQLEKSRLLSDRFSAERPKGSFSTLEIQRTEQGDSAMYLCASSPRDRGVTEAFFGQGTRLTVV.

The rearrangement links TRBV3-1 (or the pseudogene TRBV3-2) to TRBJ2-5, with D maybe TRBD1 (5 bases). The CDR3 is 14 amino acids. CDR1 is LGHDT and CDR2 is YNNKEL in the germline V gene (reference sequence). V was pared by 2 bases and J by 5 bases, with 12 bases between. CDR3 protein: CASSQPHRRETQYF. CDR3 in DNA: TGTGCCAGCAGCCAACCTCACAGGCGGGAGACCCAGTACTTC.